One and the same sample provided the 20 T cell receptor beta chains below, sequenced in a study of T cells after somatic rescue of genetic block. TCRdb's table, derived via immunoSEQ multiplex PCR, lists solely in-frame clones and lacks some. Counted here are 55,000 to 75,000 clones, under 95% occurring once; the ten biggest clones make up approximately 2.9%. The sequenced material came from peripheral blood mononuclear cells (PBMCs). The receptors shown here come from a man aged 40-50 years.

This chain joins TRBV5-1 and TRBJ2-1, with 9 bases that match TRBD1. There are 15 residues in the CDR3. V was clipped by 3 bases and J by 3 bases; unmatched bases: 4. Germline V gene data show CDR1 as SGHRS and CDR2 as YFSETQ. The DNA for the CDR3 is TGCGCCAGCAGCTCGGACAGGGGCCTCTACAATGAGCAGTTCTTC. This encodes CASSSDRGLYNEQFF.

Notes on this clone: The same CDR3 arises from other DNA sequences in this sample as well. The chain joins TRBV19 to TRBJ1-5, with D tentatively TRBD1 (6 bases). Germline CDR1 is LNHDA and CDR2 is SQIVND (reference sequence). The CDR3 loop spans 15 amino acids. Trimming stripped 7 bases from V and 5 bases from J, with 18 bases between. For the CDR3, the DNA is TGTGCCAGTAAACGGGGGCGGCGGGGCGATCAGCCCCAGCATTTT. It yields the protein CASKRGRRGDQPQHF. Full variable domain (remainder filled in from reference TRBV19 and TRBJ1-5): DGGITQSPKYLFRKEGQNVTLSCEQNLNHDAMYWYRQDPGQGLRLIYYSQIVNDFQKGDIAEGYSVSREKKESFPLTVTSAQKNPTAFYLCASKRGRRGDQPQHFGDGTRLSIL.

The chain carries TRBV5-5 and TRBJ1-2; D gene ambiguous. Per germline, CDR1 SGHKS and CDR2 YYEKEE (reference sequence). The length of the CDR3 is 15 residues. Trimming removed 4 bases from V and 4 bases from J, with 17 bases in between. The CDR3 spells CASSPPADVVYGYTF. The CDR3 coding sequence is TGTGCCAGCAGCCCACCTGCGGACGTTGTCTATGGCTACACCTTC. Full variable domain (rest looked up from reference TRBV5-5 and TRBJ1-2): DAGVTQSPTHLIKTRGQQVTLRCSPISGHKSVSWYQQVLGQGPQFIFQYYEKEERGRGNFPDRFSARQFPNYSSELNVNALLLGDSALYLCASSPPADVVYGYTFGSGTRLTVV.

V usage is TRBV5-1 and J usage is TRBJ1-5; 8 positions agree with TRBD1. CDR3 size: 16 residues. The V segment lost 5 bases and the J segment 0 bases; nucleotides outside the gene matches: 7. The germline V gene encodes CDR1 SGHRS and CDR2 YFSETQ. The CDR3 DNA sequence: TGCGCCAGCAGATACGGACAGGGTGATAGCAATCAGCCCCAGCATTTT. It specifies CASRYGQGDSNQPQHF.

V gene TRBV7-2 combines with J gene TRBJ2-5; the D is unclear. In germline, CDR1 is SGHTA, CDR2 FQGNSA. The length of the CDR3 is 12 residues. The V end was cut by 6 bases, the J end by 5 bases, with 10 bases between. CDR3 nucleotides: TGTGCCAGCAGTGGCTGGCGGGAGACCCAGTACTTC. Translating it yields CASSGWRETQYF.

The chain joins TRBV11-2 to TRBJ1-6, with D maybe TRBD1 (5 bases). Germline CDR1 SGHAT, CDR2 FQNNGV. CDR3 length equals 13 residues. Trimming removed 5 bases at V and 7 bases at J, with 9 bases between. The CDR3 sequence: CASSQWGNSPLHF. CDR3 DNA: TGTGCCAGCAGCCAATGGGGCAATTCACCCCTCCACTTT.

The gene calls are TRBV5-6 and TRBJ2-6; TRBD2 matches at 11 bases. V dropped 1 base and J dropped 0; count of bases not matched to a gene: 6. CDR1 is SGHDT and CDR2 is YYEEEE in the germline V gene. This CDR3 has 19 amino acids. The CDR3 sequence: CASSLWVAGGSSGANVLTF. Here the CDR3 DNA reads TGTGCCAGCAGCTTGTGGGTAGCGGGAGGGAGCTCTGGGGCCAACGTCCTGACTTTC.

The genes are TRBV6-5 and TRBJ2-7; possible D gene TRBD2, 5 bases. This CDR3 has 13 residues. V shed 5 bases and J shed 6 bases, with 14 bases lying between them. Germline loops: CDR1 MNHEY, CDR2 SVGAGI. The CDR3 DNA reads as TGTGCCAGCAGTGAACGGGGATTCGGCGAGCAGTACTTC. This encodes CASSERGFGEQYF.

J is TRBJ2-1 and V is TRBV19; D unresolved. The length of the CDR3 is 14 residues. The germline CDR1 and CDR2 sequences are LNHDA and SQIVND (reference sequence). V lost 1 base to trimming and J lost 6 bases, with 10 bases between them. The CDR3 sequence: CASSIGAPPNEQFF. The CDR3 bases are TGTGCCAGTAGTATAGGTGCCCCGCCCAATGAGCAGTTCTTC.

V is TRBV28 and J is TRBJ2-1, with TRBD2 matching 8 bases. CDR3 length equals 16 residues. CDR1 and CDR2 from the germline V gene are MDHEN and SYDVKM. J was trimmed by 1 base and V by 2 bases; bases with no gene match: 4. In DNA, the CDR3 is TGTGCCAGCAGTTTACTAGCGGGCTTATCCTACAATGAGCAGTTCTTC. Protein product: CASSLLAGLSYNEQFF.

V usage is TRBV29-1 and J usage is TRBJ2-7; D unresolved. CDR1 and CDR2 (germline): SQVTM, ANQGSEA. This CDR3 contains 12 residues. The V end was cut by 4 bases, the J end by 0 bases, with 7 bases between. The CDR3 loop reads CSVAGDSYEQYF. As DNA, the CDR3 is TGCAGCGTTGCTGGGGACTCCTACGAGCAGTACTTC.

The chain joins TRBV9 to TRBJ2-3; D may match TRBD1 or TRBD2 (6 bases each). Between the trimmed V and J ends, which lost 0 bases and 4 bases, there was a span of 9 bases. CDR1 and CDR2 (germline): SGDLS, YYNGEE. The CDR3 runs to 14 residues. This CDR3 is CASSVEGGADTQYF. The CDR3 DNA is TGTGCCAGCAGCGTAGAGGGGGGAGCAGATACGCAGTATTTT.

CDR3 sequence: CASSIGRGRSYEQYF. The CDR3 DNA follows: TGTGCCAGTAGTATAGGGCGGGGGCGATCCTACGAGCAGTACTTC. The V gene is TRBV19, the J gene TRBJ2-5; tentative D call: TRBD2 (7 bases). The J call may be incorrect, as the DNA end agrees better with TRBJ2-7. CDR1 and CDR2 from the germline V gene are LNHDA and SQIVND (reference sequence). The CDR3 is made up of 15 amino acids.

The rearrangement joins TRBV27 to TRBJ2-7; no clear D. Germline loops: CDR1 MNHEY, CDR2 SMNVEV (reference sequence). The CDR3 sequence is 13 residues long. V was shortened by 2 bases and J by 3 bases, with 8 bases between the two germline ends. CDR3 nucleotides: TGTGCCAGCAGTTTAGGCCGACACTACGAGCAGTACTTC. It is translated as CASSLGRHYEQYF.

The genes are TRBV18 and TRBJ2-7; 12 bases are shared with TRBD2. CDR1 and CDR2 (germline): KGHSH, LQKENI. J was trimmed by 7 bases and V by 5 bases; bases with no gene match: 12. The CDR3 sequence is 16 residues long. CDR3 region: CASSNQLAGGPGEQYF. The DNA for the CDR3 is TGTGCCAGCTCAAACCAACTAGCGGGAGGCCCGGGGGAGCAGTACTTC. The full variable domain, in which reference TRBV18 and TRBJ2-7 provide the parts outside the CDR3, is NAGVMQNPRHLVRRRGQEARLRCSPMKGHSHVYWYRQLPEEGLKFMVYLQKENIIDESGMPKERFSAEFPKEGPSILRIQQVVRGDSAAYFCASSNQLAGGPGEQYFGPGTRLTVT.

The V call is TRBV7-9, the J call TRBJ2-7; D is tentatively TRBD1 or TRBD2 (5 bases each). Germline assignment: CDR1 SEHNR and CDR2 FQNEAQ (reference sequence). The CDR3 loop spans 15 amino acids. Trimming shortened V by 3 bases and J by 0 bases, and 12 bases separated the two germline ends. CDR3 in DNA: TGTGCCAGCAGCTTCGGTAGGGGAGACTCCTACGAGCAGTACTTC. This encodes CASSFGRGDSYEQYF.

This rearrangement joins TRBV10-1 to TRBJ2-1; the D gene is possibly TRBD1 (6 bases). Trimming shortened V by 0 bases and J by 5 bases, and 8 bases separated the two germline ends. CDR3 size: 14 residues. The germline CDR1 and CDR2 sequences are WNHNN and SYGVQD (reference sequence). CDR3 residues: CASSESGQNNEQFF. The CDR3 region has the DNA TGCGCCAGCAGTGAGTCCGGACAGAACAATGAGCAGTTCTTC.

V gene TRBV18 combines with J gene TRBJ2-5, with 7 bases matching TRBD1. Germline CDR1 is KGHSH and CDR2 is LQKENI. Trimming cost V 3 bases and J 4 bases; bases outside gene matches: 5. This CDR3 has 14 amino acids. CDR3 DNA sequence: TGTGCCAGCTCACCTGCGACAGGGCGAGAGACCCAGTACTTC. It encodes CASSPATGRETQYF.

The rearrangement joins TRBV13 to TRBJ2-1; tentatively, D is TRBD1 (6 bases). Trimming removed 2 bases at V and 1 base at J, with 9 bases between. CDR1 and CDR2 (germline): PRHDT, FYEKMQ (reference sequence). The CDR3 sequence is 15 residues long. In DNA form, the CDR3 reads TGTGCCAGCAGCTTAAAAGGGGGATCCTACAATGAGCAGTTCTTC. The encoded protein is CASSLKGGSYNEQFF.

The chain uses TRBV2 and TRBJ1-2, with D possibly being TRBD1 (5 bases). The CDR3 totals 13 residues. Germline values: CDR1 SNHLY, CDR2 FYNNEI. Between the trimmed V and J ends, which lost 4 bases and 5 bases, there was a span of 11 bases. CDR3 nucleotides: TGTGCCAGCAGTGTGGCGGGGGGATATGGCTACACCTTC. Residues: CASSVAGGYGYTF.